This is a list of T cell receptor beta chains from one sample in a study of cytomegalovirus exposure and HLA in healthy donors. Using immunoSEQ multiplex PCR, the repertoire was profiled, and TCRdb retains in-frame clones only, with some absent. Counted here are roughly 140,000 clones, 60% to 80% occurring once; the ten biggest clones make up 1.5% to 2%. The sequenced sample consisted of PBMCs. The receptors come from a woman aged 25 to 39 in good health and CMV-seronegative. Each CDR3 is given with its conserved first and last residue.

V: TRBV10-3
J: TRBJ1-3
CDR3: CAISQTGEGSGNTIYF

V: TRBV7-8
J: TRBJ1-1
CDR3: CASSLALGLNSEAFF

V: TRBV9
J: TRBJ1-3
CDR3: CASSVVPGSSGNTIYF

V: TRBV5-1
J: TRBJ2-7
CDR3: CASSLIAGVSEQYF

V: TRBV28
J: TRBJ2-7
CDR3: CASSPLRDRAYYEQYF

V: TRBV28
J: TRBJ1-4
CDR3: CASSTPGKLFF

V: TRBV2
J: TRBJ2-5
CDR3: CASTSLRTQYF

V: TRBV6-5
J: TRBJ2-1
CDR3: CASVRTSGLYNEQFF

V: TRBV5-1
J: TRBJ1-4
CDR3: CASSLGQGGEKLFF

V: TRBV9
J: TRBJ2-1
CDR3: CASSVGGRGGVAINEQFF

V: TRBV27
J: TRBJ1-1
CDR3: CASANGGTYTEAFF

V: TRBV6-6
J: TRBJ1-2
CDR3: CASSYSGSLYGYTF

V: TRBV28
J: TRBJ2-5
CDR3: CASSPGLAEPETQYF

V: TRBV7-3
J: TRBJ1-2
CDR3: CASSSNTGGYTF

V: TRBV7-6
J: TRBJ2-2
CDR3: CASSLAPWDREETGELFF

V: TRBV2
J: TRBJ2-1
CDR3: CASSLDRSSYNEQFF

V: TRBV4-1
J: TRBJ2-7
CDR3: CASSQESSVQGAFYEQYF

V: TRBV4-1
J: TRBJ2-2
CDR3: CASSQGLARTGELFF

V: TRBV7-9
J: TRBJ1-2
CDR3: CASSARSLGGYTF

V: TRBV28
J: TRBJ2-1
CDR3: CASRVKAGSIYNEQFF

V: TRBV9
J: TRBJ1-3
CDR3: CASSVVGGSGNTIYF

V: TRBV5-1
J: TRBJ1-1
CDR3: CASSFGVAEEAFF

V: TRBV27
J: TRBJ2-4
CDR3: CANTSPIDLAKNIQYF

V: TRBV29-1
J: TRBJ2-1
CDR3: CSVNTGSAYNEQFF

V: TRBV7-3
J: TRBJ2-3
CDR3: CASSLLAGESTDTQYF

V: TRBV11-2
J: TRBJ1-5
CDR3: CASSLDFIGNQPQHF

V: TRBV7-9
J: TRBJ1-4
CDR3: CASSDAGDRDEKLFF

V: TRBV19
J: TRBJ2-5
CDR3: CASTGGLQETQYF

V: TRBV5-8
J: TRBJ1-5
CDR3: CASSFGRVENQPQHF

V: TRBV18
J: TRBJ1-4
CDR3: CASSHRTGSGEKLFF

V: TRBV6-4
J: TRBJ2-1
CDR3: CATQAGTSDYNEQFF

V: TRBV6-5
J: TRBJ1-2
CDR3: CASSSLGQGRSGYTF

V: TRBV11-2
J: TRBJ1-1
CDR3: CASSPDRDTEAFF

V: TRBV18
J: TRBJ2-5
CDR3: CASSMGHPQETQYF

V: TRBV19
J: TRBJ2-3
CDR3: CASIERSTDTQYF

V: TRBV7-8
J: TRBJ1-1
CDR3: CASSFGALLNTEAFF

V: TRBV6-1
J: TRBJ2-3
CDR3: CASRPRGAGTDTQYF

V: TRBV6-6
J: TRBJ2-3
CDR3: CASSLRDRGPDTQYF

V: TRBV9
J: TRBJ2-1
CDR3: CASSGGTGVNNEQFF

V: TRBV11-2
J: TRBJ1-2
CDR3: CASSAGQGYGYTF

V: TRBV19
J: TRBJ2-6
CDR3: CASTPSRGSGANVLTF

V: TRBV5-1
J: TRBJ2-5
CDR3: CASSIEETQYF

V: TRBV10-3
J: TRBJ2-1
CDR3: CAIVSGKGAGNEQFF

V: TRBV7-2
J: TRBJ2-3
CDR3: CASSFGSGGDTQYF

V: TRBV6-1
J: TRBJ2-7
CDR3: CASRSSASSYEQYF

V: TRBV11-2
J: TRBJ1-1
CDR3: CASSSGGWGEAFF

V: TRBV19
J: TRBJ1-1
CDR3: CACERQGQTEAFF

V: TRBV27
J: TRBJ1-5
CDR3: CANPPTGQVHF

V: TRBV19
J: TRBJ2-2
CDR3: CASSREGGGELFF

V: TRBV10-3
J: TRBJ2-2
CDR3: CAISESAGGPTGELFF

V: TRBV10-3
J: TRBJ2-5
CDR3: CAISESFGLAGEETQYF

V: TRBV29-1
J: TRBJ2-1
CDR3: CSVRPGGLLNEQFF

V: TRBV28
J: TRBJ2-1
CDR3: CASNRGDRVNEQFF

V: TRBV11-2
J: TRBJ1-6
CDR3: CASSLGALGSPLHF

V: TRBV7-9
J: TRBJ2-3
CDR3: CASSFALGQARPDTQYF

V: TRBV7-2
J: TRBJ2-7
CDR3: CASSPGARSPYEQYF

V: TRBV11-3
J: TRBJ2-2
CDR3: CASSLAEHRELFF